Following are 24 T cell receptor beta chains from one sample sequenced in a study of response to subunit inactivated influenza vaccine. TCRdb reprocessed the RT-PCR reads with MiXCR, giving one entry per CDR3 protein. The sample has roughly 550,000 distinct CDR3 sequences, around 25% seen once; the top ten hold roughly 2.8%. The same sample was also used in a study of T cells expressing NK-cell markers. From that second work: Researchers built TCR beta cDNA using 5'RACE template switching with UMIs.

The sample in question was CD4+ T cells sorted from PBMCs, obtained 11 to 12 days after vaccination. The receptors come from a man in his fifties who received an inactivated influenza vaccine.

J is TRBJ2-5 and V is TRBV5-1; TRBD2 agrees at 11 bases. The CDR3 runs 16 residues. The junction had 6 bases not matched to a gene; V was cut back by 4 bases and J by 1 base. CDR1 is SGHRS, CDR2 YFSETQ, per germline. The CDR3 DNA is TGCGCCAGCAGCAAGGGGACTAGCGGCACCCAAGAGACCCAGTACTTC. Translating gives CASSKGTSGTQETQYF.

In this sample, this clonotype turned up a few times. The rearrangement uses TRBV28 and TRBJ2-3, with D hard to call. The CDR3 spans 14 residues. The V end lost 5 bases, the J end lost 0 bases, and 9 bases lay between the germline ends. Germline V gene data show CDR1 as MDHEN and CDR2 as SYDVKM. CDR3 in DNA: TGTGCCAGCAGTCCTATTGCAAGCACAGATACGCAGTATTTT. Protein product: CASSPIASTDTQYF. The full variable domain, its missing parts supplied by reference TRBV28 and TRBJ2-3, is DVKVTQSSRYLVKRTGEKVFLECVQDMDHENMFWYRQDPGLGLRLIYFSYDVKMKEKGDIPEGYSVSREKKERFSLILESASTNQTSMYLCASSPIASTDTQYFGPGTRLTVL.

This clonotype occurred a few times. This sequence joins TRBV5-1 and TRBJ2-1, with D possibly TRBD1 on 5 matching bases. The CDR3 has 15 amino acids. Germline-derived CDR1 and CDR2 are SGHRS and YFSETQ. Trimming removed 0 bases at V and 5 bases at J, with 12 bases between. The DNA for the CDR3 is TGCGCCAGCAGCTTGGTAATCTCAGGGAACAATGAGCAGTTCTTC. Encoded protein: CASSLVISGNNEQFF.

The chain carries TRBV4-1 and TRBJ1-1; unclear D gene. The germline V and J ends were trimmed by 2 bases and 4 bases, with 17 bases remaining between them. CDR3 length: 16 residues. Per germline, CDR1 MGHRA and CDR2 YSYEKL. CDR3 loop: CASSQSQVAQTTEAFF. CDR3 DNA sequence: TGCGCCAGCAGCCAATCCCAGGTAGCCCAAACCACTGAAGCTTTCTTT.

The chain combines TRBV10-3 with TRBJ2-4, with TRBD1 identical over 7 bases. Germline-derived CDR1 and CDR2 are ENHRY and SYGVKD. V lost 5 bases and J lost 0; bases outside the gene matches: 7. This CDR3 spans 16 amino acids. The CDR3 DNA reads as TGTGCCATCAGTTCCGGGACAGAGATAGCCAAAAACATTCAGTACTTC. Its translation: CAISSGTEIAKNIQYF.

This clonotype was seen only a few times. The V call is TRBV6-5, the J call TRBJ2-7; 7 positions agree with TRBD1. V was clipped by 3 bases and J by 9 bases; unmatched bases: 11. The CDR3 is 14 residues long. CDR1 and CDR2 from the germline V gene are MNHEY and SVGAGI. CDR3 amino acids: CASSYPTGVVWQYF. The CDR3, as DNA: TGTGCCAGCAGTTATCCTACAGGGGTGGTCTGGCAGTACTTC.

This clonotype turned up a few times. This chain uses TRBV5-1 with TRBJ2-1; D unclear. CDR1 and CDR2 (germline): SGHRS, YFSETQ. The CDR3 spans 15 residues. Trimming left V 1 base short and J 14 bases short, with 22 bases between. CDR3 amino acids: CASSLSRPPGNWKFF. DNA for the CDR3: TGCGCCAGCAGCTTGTCACGCCCGCCCGGCAATTGGAAGTTCTTC.

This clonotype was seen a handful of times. In DNA, the CDR3 is TGTGCCAGCAGTCGGGGACTGACGTCCTACGAGCAGTACTTC. Its protein product is CASSRGLTSYEQYF. The rearrangement uses TRBV28 and TRBJ2-7; D is perhaps TRBD2 (6 bases). The CDR3 has 14 amino acids. V lost 5 bases and J 1 base, leaving 12 bases between the germline ends. Germline-derived CDR1 and CDR2 are MDHEN and SYDVKM.

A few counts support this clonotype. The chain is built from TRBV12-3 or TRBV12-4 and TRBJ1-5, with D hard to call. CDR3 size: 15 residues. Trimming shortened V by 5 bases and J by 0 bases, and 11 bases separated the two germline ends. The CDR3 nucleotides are TGTGCCAGCAGTCGGTCTGAATATAGCAATCAGCCCCAGCATTTT. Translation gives CASSRSEYSNQPQHF.

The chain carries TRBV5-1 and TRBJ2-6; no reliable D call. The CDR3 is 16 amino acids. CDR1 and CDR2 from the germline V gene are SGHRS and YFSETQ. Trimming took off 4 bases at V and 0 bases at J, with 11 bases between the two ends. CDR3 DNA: TGCGCCAGCAGCAGAGGCCCGAGCTCTGGGGCCAACGTCCTGACTTTC. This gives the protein CASSRGPSSGANVLTF.

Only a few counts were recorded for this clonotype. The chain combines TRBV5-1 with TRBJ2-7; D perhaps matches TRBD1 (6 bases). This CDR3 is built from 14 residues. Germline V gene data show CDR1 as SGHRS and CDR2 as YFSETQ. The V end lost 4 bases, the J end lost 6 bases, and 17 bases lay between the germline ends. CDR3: CASSPRQELAEQYF. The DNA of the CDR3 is TGCGCCAGCAGCCCTCGACAGGAGTTGGCCGAGCAGTACTTC.

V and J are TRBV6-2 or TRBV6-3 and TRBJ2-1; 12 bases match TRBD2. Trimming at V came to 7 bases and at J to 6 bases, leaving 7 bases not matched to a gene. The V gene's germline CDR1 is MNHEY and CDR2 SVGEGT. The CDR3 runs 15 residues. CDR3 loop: CASTRLAGDTNEQFF. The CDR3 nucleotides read TGTGCCAGCACCCGACTAGCGGGAGACACCAATGAGCAGTTCTTC.

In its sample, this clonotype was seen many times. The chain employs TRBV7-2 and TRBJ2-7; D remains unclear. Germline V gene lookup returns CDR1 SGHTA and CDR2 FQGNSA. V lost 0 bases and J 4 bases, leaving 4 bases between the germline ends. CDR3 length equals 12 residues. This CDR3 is CASSLAAYEQYF. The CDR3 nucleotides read TGTGCCAGCAGCTTAGCAGCGTACGAGCAGTACTTC. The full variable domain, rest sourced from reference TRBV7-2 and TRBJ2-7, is GAGVSQSPSNKVTEKGKDVELRCDPISGHTALYWYRQSLGQGLEFLIYFQGNSAPDKSGLPSDRFSAERTGGSVSTLTIQRTQQEDSAVYLCASSLAAYEQYFGPGTRLTVT.

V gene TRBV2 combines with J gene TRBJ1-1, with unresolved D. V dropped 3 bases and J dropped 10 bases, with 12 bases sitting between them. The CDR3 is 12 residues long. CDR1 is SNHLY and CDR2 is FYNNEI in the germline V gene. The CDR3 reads CASSDITLGAFF. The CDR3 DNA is TGTGCCAGCAGTGACATAACGCTGGGAGCTTTCTTT.

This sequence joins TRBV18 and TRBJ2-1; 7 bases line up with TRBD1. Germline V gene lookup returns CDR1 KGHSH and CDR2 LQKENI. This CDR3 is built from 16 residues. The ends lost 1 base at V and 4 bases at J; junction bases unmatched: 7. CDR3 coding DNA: TGTGCCAGCTCACCACTTGCTATGACAGGGTACAATGAGCAGTTCTTC. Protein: CASSPLAMTGYNEQFF.

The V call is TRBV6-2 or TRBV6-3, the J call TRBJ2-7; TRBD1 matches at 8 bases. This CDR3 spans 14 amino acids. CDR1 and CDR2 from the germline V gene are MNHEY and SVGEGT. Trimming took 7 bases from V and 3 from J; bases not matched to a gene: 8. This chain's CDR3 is CASTQGAPNYEQYF. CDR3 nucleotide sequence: TGTGCCAGCACCCAGGGGGCACCCAACTACGAGCAGTACTTC.

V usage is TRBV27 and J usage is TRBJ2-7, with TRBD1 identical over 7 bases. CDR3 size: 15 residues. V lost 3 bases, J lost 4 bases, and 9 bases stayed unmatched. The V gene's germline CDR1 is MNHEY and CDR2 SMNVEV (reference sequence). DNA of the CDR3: TGTGCCAGCAGTTTGCACCGGGACAGCCCTTACGAGCAGTACTTC. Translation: CASSLHRDSPYEQYF.

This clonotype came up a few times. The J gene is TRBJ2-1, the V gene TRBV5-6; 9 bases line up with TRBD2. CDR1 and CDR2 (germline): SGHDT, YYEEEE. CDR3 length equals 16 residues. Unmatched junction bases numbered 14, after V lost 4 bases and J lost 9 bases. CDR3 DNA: TGTGCCAGCAGCCTTGTCTCTCTAGCGGGAACTTCTGAGCAGTTCTTC. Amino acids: CASSLVSLAGTSEQFF.

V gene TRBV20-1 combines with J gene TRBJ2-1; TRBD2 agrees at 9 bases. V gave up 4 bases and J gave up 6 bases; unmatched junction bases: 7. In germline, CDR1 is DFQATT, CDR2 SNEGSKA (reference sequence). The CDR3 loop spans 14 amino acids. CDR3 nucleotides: TGCAGTGCTATTGGACTAGCGTTAGGCAATGAGCAGTTCTTC. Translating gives CSAIGLALGNEQFF.

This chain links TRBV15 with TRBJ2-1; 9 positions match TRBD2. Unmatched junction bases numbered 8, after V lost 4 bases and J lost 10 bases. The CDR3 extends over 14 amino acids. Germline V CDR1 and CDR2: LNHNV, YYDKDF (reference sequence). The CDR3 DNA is TGTGCCACCAGCAAAGCGGGGGGTAGGCTGGAGCAGTTCTTC. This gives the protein CATSKAGGRLEQFF.

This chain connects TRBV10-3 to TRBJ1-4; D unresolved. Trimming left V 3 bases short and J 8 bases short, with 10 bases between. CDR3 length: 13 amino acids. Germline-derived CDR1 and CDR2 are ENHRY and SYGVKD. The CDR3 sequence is CAISDRNKEKLFF. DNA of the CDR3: TGTGCCATCAGTGACAGGAATAAGGAAAAACTGTTTTTT.

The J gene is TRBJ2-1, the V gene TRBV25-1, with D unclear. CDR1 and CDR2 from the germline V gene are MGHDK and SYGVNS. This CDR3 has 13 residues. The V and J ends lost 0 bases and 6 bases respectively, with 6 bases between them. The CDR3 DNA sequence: TGTGCCAGCAGTGAATATGGACGCAATGAGCAGTTCTTC. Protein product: CASSEYGRNEQFF.

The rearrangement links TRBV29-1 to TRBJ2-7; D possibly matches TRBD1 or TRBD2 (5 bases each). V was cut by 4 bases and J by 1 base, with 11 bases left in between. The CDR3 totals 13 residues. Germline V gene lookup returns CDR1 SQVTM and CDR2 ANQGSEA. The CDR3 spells CSVGDLRSYEQYF. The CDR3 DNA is TGCAGCGTTGGGGACCTCCGGTCCTACGAGCAGTACTTC.

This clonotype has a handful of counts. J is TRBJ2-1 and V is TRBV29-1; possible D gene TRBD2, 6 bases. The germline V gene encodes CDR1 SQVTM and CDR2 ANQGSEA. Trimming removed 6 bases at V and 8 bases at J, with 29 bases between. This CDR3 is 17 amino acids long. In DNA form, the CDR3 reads TGCAGCGTCCAAGAAGGGGTTAGGACGGTCTCGGGGGATGAGCAGTTCTTC. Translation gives CSVQEGVRTVSGDEQFF.